A selection of T cell receptor beta chains follows, all from one sample in a study of long-term antiretroviral therapy in people with HIV. Only in-frame clones appear in the TCRdb table, and some are missing; sequencing was by immunoSEQ multiplex PCR. The data contain roughly 28,000 clones, about 95% of them seen just once; the ten biggest clones take up around 8%. The sequenced sample was unsorted PBMCs, obtained about 6.6 years after starting antiretroviral therapy. The receptors originated from a man aged 25-45 years with HIV. The CDR3 runs from the conserved cysteine through the conserved F or W. Each record gives: D gene, V gene, CDR3 length, clone size, J gene, CDR3 protein, CDR3 DNA. The D gene is left open where the match is weak. Clone size appears in some rows only: once, few, many, or a class for an expanded clone.

d_call: .; v_call: TRBV7-9; cdr3_length: 13; clone_size: once; j_call: TRBJ1-5; cdr3_aa: CASSAARGQPQHF; cdr3_nt: TGTGCCAGCAGCGCGGCCCGGGGCCAGCCCCAGCATTTT
d_call: .; v_call: TRBV6-6; cdr3_length: 15; clone_size: .; j_call: TRBJ2-3; cdr3_aa: CAITEGGGVPDTQYF; cdr3_nt: TGTGCCATCACGGAGGGGGGCGGGGTCCCAGATACGCAGTATTTT
d_call: .; v_call: TRBV25-1; cdr3_length: 15; clone_size: .; j_call: TRBJ1-1; cdr3_aa: CASSEGARSGTEAFF; cdr3_nt: TGTGCCAGCAGTGAAGGGGCCAGGAGCGGAACTGAAGCTTTCTTT
d_call: TRBD1; v_call: TRBV10-1; cdr3_length: 18; clone_size: .; j_call: TRBJ1-1; cdr3_aa: CASSPNRGQLPMNTEAFF; cdr3_nt: TGCGCCAGCAGTCCAAACAGGGGCCAACTACCCATGAACACTGAAGCTTTCTTT
d_call: .; v_call: TRBV6-4; cdr3_length: 19; clone_size: .; j_call: TRBJ2-1; cdr3_aa: CASSDLRPTHRDHSNEQFF; cdr3_nt: TGTGCCAGCAGTGACCTCCGTCCTACCCACCGGGACCACTCCAATGAGCAGTTCTTC
d_call: TRBD1; v_call: TRBV19; cdr3_length: 15; clone_size: .; j_call: TRBJ1-5; cdr3_aa: CASGGQGGKVQPQHF; cdr3_nt: TGTGCCAGTGGGGGACAGGGGGGGAAGGTTCAGCCCCAGCATTTT
d_call: .; v_call: TRBV7-9; cdr3_length: 16; clone_size: .; j_call: TRBJ2-3; cdr3_aa: CASSLSVGGGTDTQYF; cdr3_nt: TGTGCCAGCAGCTTATCGGTTGGTGGGGGGACAGATACGCAGTATTTT
d_call: TRBD1; v_call: TRBV11-2; cdr3_length: 13; clone_size: .; j_call: TRBJ2-7; cdr3_aa: CASSLEGQNEQYF; cdr3_nt: TGTGCCAGCAGCTTAGAGGGACAGAACGAGCAGTACTTC
d_call: TRBD2; v_call: TRBV5-1; cdr3_length: 15; clone_size: .; j_call: TRBJ2-7; cdr3_aa: CASSLDGGAIYEQYF; cdr3_nt: TGCGCCAGCAGCTTGGACGGGGGGGCTATCTACGAGCAGTACTTC
d_call: TRBD2; v_call: TRBV30; cdr3_length: 14; clone_size: .; j_call: TRBJ2-5; cdr3_aa: CAWSGLAGLETQYF; cdr3_nt: TGTGCCTGGAGCGGACTAGCGGGATTAGAGACCCAGTACTTC
d_call: .; v_call: TRBV6-5; cdr3_length: 12; clone_size: .; j_call: TRBJ2-5; cdr3_aa: CASSSLGETQYF; cdr3_nt: TGTGCCAGCAGTTCTCTCGGGGAGACCCAGTACTTC
d_call: .; v_call: TRBV11-3; cdr3_length: 15; clone_size: once; j_call: TRBJ2-3; cdr3_aa: CASSWSGVEADTQYF; cdr3_nt: TGTGCCAGCAGCTGGAGTGGGGTTGAGGCAGATACGCAGTATTTT
d_call: .; v_call: TRBV11-1; cdr3_length: 15; clone_size: .; j_call: TRBJ2-7; cdr3_aa: CASSSSGTSPYEQYF; cdr3_nt: TGTGCCAGCAGCTCGTCCGGGACCTCTCCCTACGAGCAGTACTTC
d_call: .; v_call: TRBV21-1; cdr3_length: 15; clone_size: .; j_call: TRBJ1-5; cdr3_aa: CASSKGLYSNQPQHF; cdr3_nt: TGTGCCAGCAGCAAAGGACTGTATAGCAATCAGCCCCAGCATTTT
d_call: .; v_call: TRBV5-6; cdr3_length: 14; clone_size: .; j_call: TRBJ1-1; cdr3_aa: CASSLFERRTEAFF; cdr3_nt: TGTGCCAGCAGCTTGTTTGAACGTAGGACTGAAGCTTTCTTT
d_call: .; v_call: TRBV5-6; cdr3_length: 15; clone_size: .; j_call: TRBJ2-3; cdr3_aa: CASSLAAGSTDTQYF; cdr3_nt: TGTGCCAGCAGCTTGGCCGCGGGTTCCACAGATACGCAGTATTTT
d_call: TRBD1; v_call: TRBV10-3; cdr3_length: 13; clone_size: .; j_call: TRBJ1-6; cdr3_aa: CAIGTGGDSPLHF; cdr3_nt: TGTGCCATAGGGACAGGGGGTGATTCACCCCTCCACTTT
d_call: .; v_call: TRBV4-1; cdr3_length: 15; clone_size: .; j_call: TRBJ1-4; cdr3_aa: CASSLSQGLREKLFF; cdr3_nt: TGCGCCAGCAGCCTTAGTCAGGGGCTTAGGGAAAAACTGTTTTTT
d_call: .; v_call: TRBV7-8; cdr3_length: 12; clone_size: .; j_call: TRBJ2-5; cdr3_aa: CASSPRRGTQYF; cdr3_nt: TGTGCCAGCAGCCCAAGGCGGGGGACCCAGTACTTC
d_call: .; v_call: TRBV10-1; cdr3_length: 12; clone_size: once; j_call: TRBJ2-7; cdr3_aa: CASSPGSYEQYF; cdr3_nt: TGCGCCAGCAGTCCCGGCTCCTACGAGCAGTACTTC
d_call: .; v_call: TRBV7-9; cdr3_length: 13; clone_size: .; j_call: TRBJ1-2; cdr3_aa: CASSLGTVAGYTF; cdr3_nt: TGTGCCAGCAGCTTAGGGACAGTTGCCGGCTACACCTTC
d_call: .; v_call: TRBV18; cdr3_length: 16; clone_size: .; j_call: TRBJ1-2; cdr3_aa: CASSFPGAAKGRGYTF; cdr3_nt: TGTGCCAGCTCATTCCCGGGCGCCGCCAAGGGTCGTGGCTACACCTTC
d_call: TRBD1; v_call: TRBV25-1; cdr3_length: 13; clone_size: few; j_call: TRBJ2-4; cdr3_aa: CASSQGVVDIQYF; cdr3_nt: TGTGCCAGCAGTCAGGGGGTTGTTGACATTCAGTACTTC
d_call: .; v_call: TRBV7-2; cdr3_length: 12; clone_size: .; j_call: TRBJ1-1; cdr3_aa: CASSIRVTEAFF; cdr3_nt: TGTGCCAGCAGCATCAGGGTTACTGAAGCTTTCTTT
d_call: .; v_call: TRBV7-8; cdr3_length: 13; clone_size: .; j_call: TRBJ1-1; cdr3_aa: CASSVERVTEAFF; cdr3_nt: TGTGCCAGCAGCGTTGAAAGGGTTACTGAAGCTTTCTTT
d_call: TRBD2; v_call: TRBV6-4; cdr3_length: 15; clone_size: .; j_call: TRBJ2-2; cdr3_aa: CASSDLAGNTGELFF; cdr3_nt: TGTGCCAGCAGTGACTTAGCGGGGAACACCGGGGAGCTGTTTTTT
d_call: .; v_call: TRBV28; cdr3_length: 14; clone_size: .; j_call: TRBJ1-1; cdr3_aa: CASSAGQPNTEAFF; cdr3_nt: TGTGCCAGCAGTGCCGGACAGCCGAACACTGAAGCTTTCTTT
d_call: .; v_call: TRBV27; cdr3_length: 15; clone_size: .; j_call: TRBJ2-3; cdr3_aa: CASSPGSEARNTQYF; cdr3_nt: TGTGCCAGCAGTCCAGGTAGCGAGGCCCGAAATACGCAGTATTTT
d_call: .; v_call: TRBV15; cdr3_length: 13; clone_size: .; j_call: TRBJ1-5; cdr3_aa: CATSRDIGRAQHF; cdr3_nt: TGTGCCACCAGCAGAGATATCGGCCGGGCCCAGCATTTT
d_call: .; v_call: TRBV5-1; cdr3_length: 14; clone_size: .; j_call: TRBJ2-7; cdr3_aa: CASSLDGGAYEQYF; cdr3_nt: TGCGCCAGCAGCTTGGATGGCGGGGCCTACGAGCAGTACTTC
d_call: TRBD1; v_call: TRBV6-1; cdr3_length: 15; clone_size: .; j_call: TRBJ1-2; cdr3_aa: CASTNPGQKPYGYTF; cdr3_nt: TGTGCCAGCACCAATCCGGGACAGAAACCCTATGGCTACACCTTC
d_call: TRBD2; v_call: TRBV10-3; cdr3_length: 14; clone_size: .; j_call: TRBJ2-3; cdr3_aa: CAIREGTSGDTQYF; cdr3_nt: TGTGCCATCAGAGAAGGGACTAGCGGAGATACGCAGTATTTT